The 27 T cell receptor beta chains in this list originate from one sample, sequenced in a study of OX40 agonist ivuxolimab in advanced cancers. Generated by immunoSEQ multiplex PCR, the TCRdb table keeps only in-frame clones and is missing some. The profile shows roughly 80,000 clones, approximately 85% of them singletons. The sample was CD4+ or CD8+ T cells sorted from blood, taken in a trial of the OX40 agonist ivuxolimab. The receptors stem from an adult with an advanced solid tumor such as melanoma, head and neck, liver or kidney cancer.

The chain joins TRBV2 to TRBJ2-3; 13 nucleotides match TRBD2. This CDR3 spans 15 amino acids. The V gene end was trimmed by 0 bases and the J gene end by 12 bases; junction bases not matched to a gene: 6. In germline, CDR1 is SNHLY, CDR2 FYNNEI. The chain's CDR3 is CASSEAGTSGEAQYF. CDR3 DNA: TGTGCCAGCAGTGAAGCAGGGACTAGCGGGGAAGCACAGTATTTT.

The V and J genes are TRBV2 and TRBJ1-1; D might be TRBD1 (5 bases). CDR1 is SNHLY and CDR2 is FYNNEI in the germline V gene. V was pared by 4 bases and J by 5 bases, with 11 bases between. The CDR3 is 13 residues long. CDR3 in DNA: TGTGCCAGCAGTGGAACGGGACGGACTGAAGCTTTCTTT. Its translation is CASSGTGRTEAFF.

Only a few counts were recorded for this clone. This chain joins TRBV18 and TRBJ1-3; D unresolved. With 0 bases removed from V and 0 bases from J, the gap between germline ends came to 6 bases. The CDR3 is made up of 15 amino acids. Germline CDR1 KGHSH, CDR2 LQKENI. For the CDR3, the DNA is TGTGCCAGCTCACCACCAGCGAACTCTGGAAACACCATATATTTT. It yields the protein CASSPPANSGNTIYF.

The chain employs TRBV19 and TRBJ1-2; D is unclear. The CDR3 consists of 16 residues. Trimming took 4 bases from V and 0 from J, leaving 15 bases between them. CDR1 is LNHDA, CDR2 SQIVND, per germline (reference sequence). The CDR3 DNA reads TGTGCCAGTAGTACTTGGACCACGACCTCTAACTATGGCTACACCTTC. Encoded protein: CASSTWTTTSNYGYTF.

The V call is TRBV30, the J call TRBJ2-1, with D perhaps TRBD1 or TRBD2 (5 bases each). This CDR3 contains 14 residues. Trimming cost V 5 bases and J 7 bases, with 18 bases left between them. Germline CDR1 is GTSNPN and CDR2 is SVGIG (reference sequence). The DNA for the CDR3 is TGTGCCTGGCAAGAAGGACAAGAGGGGAATGAGCAGTTCTTC. It codes for CAWQEGQEGNEQFF.

This chain joins TRBV18 and TRBJ1-2, with D possibly TRBD1 on 5 matching bases. V lost 0 bases, J lost 8 bases, and 13 bases lay in between. The CDR3 runs to 14 residues. The germline gives CDR1 KGHSH, CDR2 LQKENI. The CDR3 bases are TGTGCCAGCTCACCACCCCAGGGATCGAGGGGCTACACCTTC. Protein product: CASSPPQGSRGYTF.

The chain combines TRBV5-5 with TRBJ1-5; D possibly corresponds to TRBD1 (6 bases). The CDR3 length is 17 residues. With 3 bases removed from V and 5 bases from J, the gap between germline ends came to 21 bases. Germline CDR1 SGHKS, CDR2 YYEKEE (reference sequence). The CDR3 nucleotides read TGTGCCAGCAGCTCCCACAATCCCGGGACAACTTATCAGCCCCAGCATTTT. This sequence encodes CASSSHNPGTTYQPQHF.

This clone appeared once. As DNA, the CDR3 is TGTGCCAGCAGCTTAGATAACTACAGAAGCGCTGAAGCTTTCTTT. Translating gives CASSLDNYRSAEAFF. This chain joins TRBV7-6 and TRBJ1-1, with D unresolved. This CDR3 comprises 15 residues. Trimming shortened V by 1 base and J by 6 bases, and 15 bases separated the two germline ends. Germline-derived CDR1 and CDR2 are SGHVS and FNYEAQ.

The CDR3 protein is CASSGQDRALYYEQFF. CDR3 coding DNA: TGTGCCAGCAGCGGCCAAGACAGGGCTCTATATTACGAGCAGTTCTTC. The V call is TRBV5-6, the J call TRBJ2-1, with 7 nucleotides matching TRBD1. J was trimmed by 10 bases and V by 4 bases; bases with no gene match: 17. Germline assignment: CDR1 SGHDT and CDR2 YYEEEE. This CDR3 is built from 16 residues.

CDR3 in amino acids: CASRTLDSRLGYTF. In nucleotides, the CDR3 is TGTGCCAGCAGAACCCTTGACTCTCGTCTTGGCTACACCTTC. The chain joins TRBV5-5 to TRBJ1-2, with D unresolved. The germline CDR1 and CDR2 sequences are SGHKS and YYEKEE (reference sequence). This CDR3 region has 14 residues. With 5 bases removed from V and 7 bases from J, the gap between germline ends came to 18 bases.

This chain connects TRBV30 to TRBJ1-5, with D tentatively TRBD1 (6 bases). This CDR3 has 14 residues. Trimming took off 1 base at V and 4 bases at J, with 11 bases between the two ends. Germline assignment: CDR1 GTSNPN and CDR2 SVGIG (reference sequence). In DNA form, the CDR3 reads TGTGCCTGGAGTGCCGGGACAAAAAATCAGCCCCAGCATTTT. Amino acid sequence: CAWSAGTKNQPQHF.

As concerns this clone: Sequence at one end of the junction differs from germline and may be a read error. The V and J genes are TRBV19 and TRBJ2-1; D uncertain. Germline V gene data show CDR1 as LNHDA and CDR2 as SQIVND (reference sequence). There are 15 residues in the CDR3. The CDR3 here is CAGSPHRSSYNEQFF. The CDR3 DNA reads TGTGCCGGTAGTCCGCACCGGTCGTCCTACAATGAGCAGTTCTTC.

This rearrangement joins TRBV29-1 to TRBJ2-2, with TRBD1 as a possible D gene (5 bases). Germline CDR1 reads SQVTM; CDR2 reads ANQGSEA. With 0 bases removed from V and 3 bases from J, the gap between germline ends came to 8 bases. The CDR3 loop spans 14 amino acids. The CDR3 loop is CSVEEGLDTGELFF. The CDR3 DNA reads as TGCAGCGTTGAAGAGGGGCTGGACACCGGGGAGCTGTTTTTT.

V usage is TRBV7-2 and J usage is TRBJ2-3; 13 nucleotides agree with TRBD2. This CDR3 contains 16 residues. The V segment lost 5 bases and the J segment 4 bases; nucleotides outside the gene matches: 6. Germline values: CDR1 SGHTA, CDR2 FQGNSA. The CDR3 DNA sequence: TGTGCCAGCAGCCCCCGGACTAGCGGGGGTGCAGATACGCAGTATTTT. Translation gives CASSPRTSGGADTQYF.

V and J are TRBV7-2 and TRBJ2-1, with D perhaps matching TRBD1 or TRBD2 (6 bases each). Trimming took 6 bases from V and 1 from J, leaving 10 bases between them. Per the germline V gene, CDR1 is SGHTA and CDR2 is FQGNSA. This CDR3 comprises 14 residues. CDR3 protein: CASSGGPSYNEQFF. CDR3 DNA sequence: TGTGCCAGCAGTGGGGGGCCGTCCTACAATGAGCAGTTCTTC.

This clone was seen only once. V is TRBV19 and J is TRBJ2-6; D is undetermined. Trimming removed 9 bases at V and 2 bases at J, with 11 bases between. The CDR3 covers 14 residues. Looked up from germline, CDR1 is LNHDA and CDR2 is SQIVND (reference sequence). Written as DNA, the CDR3 is TGTGCCAGCCAGCCACTTGCTGGGGCCAACGTCCTGACTTTC. It translates to CASQPLAGANVLTF.

This sequence joins TRBV13 and TRBJ1-3, with a tentative D call TRBD1 (5 bases). Germline CDR1 and CDR2: PRHDT and FYEKMQ (reference sequence). The CDR3 contains 13 residues. Trimming left V 2 bases short and J 8 bases short, with 10 bases between. The CDR3 DNA is TGTGCCAGCAGCTTACAGGGTGTCGACACCATATATTTT. The encoded protein is CASSLQGVDTIYF.

The V and J genes are TRBV11-1 and TRBJ2-1; 8 bases are a match to TRBD1. V dropped 5 bases and J dropped 4; count of bases not matched to a gene: 7. Looked up from germline, CDR1 is SGHAT and CDR2 is FQDESV (reference sequence). The CDR3 spans 15 residues. The CDR3 sequence: CASSHTGGPYNEQFF. The CDR3 DNA reads TGTGCCAGCAGCCACACAGGGGGGCCTTACAATGAGCAGTTCTTC.

The DNA of the CDR3 is TGTGCCAGCAGCCCCGGGACTAGCATCCTGACAGATACGCAGTATTTT. This sequence encodes CASSPGTSILTDTQYF. The chain joins TRBV14 to TRBJ2-3, with TRBD2 matching 9 bases. Germline trimming cut 4 bases from V and 3 bases from J; bases unmatched to any gene: 8. Per germline, CDR1 SGHDN and CDR2 FVKESK. This CDR3 spans 16 amino acids. The variable domain in full, completed from reference TRBV14 and TRBJ2-3, reads EAGVTQFPSHSVIEKGQTVTLRCDPISGHDNLYWYRRVMGKEIKFLLHFVKESKQDESGMPNNRFLAERTGGTYSTLKVQPAELEDSGVYFCASSPGTSILTDTQYFGPGTRLTVL.

J is TRBJ1-2 and V is TRBV6-1; D might be TRBD1 (6 bases). Germline CDR1 is MNHNS and CDR2 is SASEGT. This CDR3 comprises 15 residues. V lost 4 bases and J lost 1, with 13 bases in between. The DNA of the CDR3 is TGTGCCAGCAGTGGGGGAGGACAGAATAACTATGGCTACACCTTC. Translating gives CASSGGGQNNYGYTF.

This chain uses TRBV7-8 with TRBJ2-3, with 8 bases matching TRBD2. Trimming cost V 7 bases and J 3 bases; bases outside gene matches: 9. The length of the CDR3 is 15 residues. Germline CDR1 and CDR2: SGHVS and FQNEAQ. The CDR3 nucleotides are TGTGCCAGCACCCGGGGGGGCCCACAAACAGATACGCAGTATTTT. This sequence encodes CASTRGGPQTDTQYF.

The V call is TRBV7-2, the J call TRBJ1-2, with 9 bases matching TRBD1. CDR1 SGHTA and CDR2 FQGNSA come from the germline V gene. This CDR3 is 14 amino acids long. V was pared by 5 bases and J by 4 bases, with 5 bases of the junction left unmatched. The CDR3 nucleotides read TGTGCCAGCAGCGTACAGGGGGCTCCCTATGGCTACACCTTC. This translates into CASSVQGAPYGYTF. Drawing the rest from reference TRBV7-2 and TRBJ1-2, the complete variable domain is GAGVSQSPSNKVTEKGKDVELRCDPISGHTALYWYRQSLGQGLEFLIYFQGNSAPDKSGLPSDRFSAERTGGSVSTLTIQRTQQEDSAVYLCASSVQGAPYGYTFGSGTRLTVV.

CDR3: CASSPTSSTEQFF. The CDR3 nucleotides are TGTGCCAGCTCACCGACTAGCTCAACGGAGCAGTTCTTC. V gene TRBV18 combines with J gene TRBJ2-1; TRBD2 aligns across 7 bases. From germline, CDR1 is KGHSH and CDR2 LQKENI. The V and J ends lost 3 bases and 10 bases, in that order; junction bases with no gene match: 6. This CDR3 contains 13 residues.

The chain combines TRBV5-5 with TRBJ2-7; D remains ambiguous. CDR1 SGHKS and CDR2 YYEKEE come from the germline V gene (reference sequence). The CDR3 runs to 15 residues. V was cut by 0 bases and J by 3 bases, with 13 bases left in between. The CDR3, as DNA: TGTGCCAGCAGCTTGGGGTGGGCGGCCCACTACGAGCAGTACTTC. Translating it yields CASSLGWAAHYEQYF.

The genes are TRBV19 and TRBJ2-3; 12 bases match TRBD2. J gave up 1 base and V 5 bases, and 4 bases lay outside the gene matches. This CDR3 is 16 amino acids long. Germline assignment: CDR1 LNHDA and CDR2 SQIVND (reference sequence). The chain's CDR3 is CASSRLAGDRTDTQYF. The CDR3 DNA sequence: TGTGCCAGTAGTCGACTAGCGGGGGACCGCACAGATACGCAGTATTTT.

This chain connects TRBV7-2 to TRBJ2-5, with a weak D call TRBD1 (5 bases). The J call may be wrong; the DNA end is better matched by TRBJ2-7. The CDR3 covers 14 residues. Germline loops: CDR1 SGHTA, CDR2 FQGNSA. CDR3 in DNA: TGTGCCAGCAGCTTAGCCAGGGATGGCTACGAGCAGTACTTC. It encodes CASSLARDGYEQYF.

This sequence joins TRBV9 and TRBJ1-3; tentative D call: TRBD1 (5 bases). This CDR3 contains 17 residues. Germline V gene lookup returns CDR1 SGDLS and CDR2 YYNGEE. V was trimmed by 4 bases and J by 8 bases, leaving 25 bases between them. As DNA, the CDR3 is TGTGCCAGCAGCCCTCAACGGACCATCTGGGACGCGGACACCATATATTTT. It codes for CASSPQRTIWDADTIYF.